Sequencing of this TCR beta chain was carried out in a study of tumor-infiltrating lymphocytes in primary liver carcinoma. Looking at the study overall: The patients, men and women alike, were aged 30 to 69 years. Tumors measured roughly 4 to 10 cm and were stage T1-T3 N0M0.

Notes on this clonotype: Antigen: not known. Because it lacks the conserved phenylalanine or tryptophan at the end, this CDR3 is likely a read error.

Overall study findings and caveats: The overlap of tumor-adjacent and tumor-blood pairs was smaller than that of tumor region pairs.

This CDR3 comprises 14 residues. Per the germline V gene, CDR1 is SQVTM and CDR2 is ANQGSEA. V lost 6 bases and J lost 2; bases outside the gene matches: 8. Starting material of roughly 550 ng total RNA yielded TCR beta cDNA via a constant-region primer. A slightly modified ARM-PCR protocol with three nested multiplex PCR rounds produced these TCR beta libraries. A C-beta reverse primer and TRBV1-TRBV30 forward primers served in each of the first two PCR rounds, at ten to eleven cycles apiece. TCRdb reprocessed the multiplex PCR reads via MiXCR and lists one record per CDR3 protein. The profile shows about 37,000 distinct CDR3 sequences, around 80% of them singletons. Between about 18 and 33 mg of unsorted bulk tissue served as the source from which RNA and DNA were co-extracted. Every patient in the cohort had a primary liver carcinoma. That carcinoma was treated by surgical resection.

The TCR comes from a man aged 35 to 55 with primary liver carcinoma and hepatitis B virus infection. The V gene is TRBV29-1, the J gene TRBJ2-7, with TRBD1 matching 9 bases. The specimen was tumor-adjacent normal liver tissue. CDR3 amino acids: CSVSVGQGAYEQYP. CDR3 nucleotide sequence: TGCAGCGTGTCCGTGGGACAGGGAGCCTACGAGCAGTACCCC.